This note documents a single T cell receptor (beta chain) sequence. The data stem from a study of siplizumab effects on memory and regulatory T cells. Repertoires were generated with immunoSEQ multiplex PCR, while TCRdb's copy carries only in-frame clones and drops some. The data show tens of thousands of clones, 95% seen once. This receptor was identified in a human donor in good health. Sequenced material: CD8+ T cells sorted from blood.

CDR3 loop: CASSPRTGSSYEQYF. Written as DNA, the CDR3 is TGTGCCAGCAGCCCACGGACAGGGTCCTCCTACGAGCAGTACTTC. V and J are TRBV7-6 and TRBJ2-7, with 8 bases lining up with TRBD1. Trimming removed 5 bases from V and 0 bases from J; junction bases left unmatched: 6. Looked up from germline, CDR1 is SGHVS and CDR2 is FNYEAQ. This CDR3 contains 15 residues. Filled out from reference TRBV7-6 and TRBJ2-7, the complete variable domain reads GAGVSQSPRYKVTKRGQDVALRCDPISGHVSLYWYRQALGQGPEFLTYFNYEAQQDKSGLPNDRFSAERPEGSISTLTIQRTEQRDSAMYRCASSPRTGSSYEQYFGPGTRLTVT.